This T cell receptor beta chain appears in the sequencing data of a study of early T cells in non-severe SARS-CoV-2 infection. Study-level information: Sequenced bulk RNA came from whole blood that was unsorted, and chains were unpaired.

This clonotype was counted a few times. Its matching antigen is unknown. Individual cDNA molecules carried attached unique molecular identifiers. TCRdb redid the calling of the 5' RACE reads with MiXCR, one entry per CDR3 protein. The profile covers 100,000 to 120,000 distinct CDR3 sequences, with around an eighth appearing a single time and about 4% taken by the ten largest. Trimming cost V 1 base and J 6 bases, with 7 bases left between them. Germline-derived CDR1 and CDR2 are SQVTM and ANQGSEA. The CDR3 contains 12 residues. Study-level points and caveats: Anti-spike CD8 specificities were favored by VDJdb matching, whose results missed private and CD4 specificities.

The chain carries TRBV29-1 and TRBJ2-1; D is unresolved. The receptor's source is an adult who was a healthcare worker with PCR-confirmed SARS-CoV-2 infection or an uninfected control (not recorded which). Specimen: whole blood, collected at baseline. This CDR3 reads CSVEGLANEQFF. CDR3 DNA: TGCAGCGTTGAAGGGTTAGCCAATGAGCAGTTCTTC.